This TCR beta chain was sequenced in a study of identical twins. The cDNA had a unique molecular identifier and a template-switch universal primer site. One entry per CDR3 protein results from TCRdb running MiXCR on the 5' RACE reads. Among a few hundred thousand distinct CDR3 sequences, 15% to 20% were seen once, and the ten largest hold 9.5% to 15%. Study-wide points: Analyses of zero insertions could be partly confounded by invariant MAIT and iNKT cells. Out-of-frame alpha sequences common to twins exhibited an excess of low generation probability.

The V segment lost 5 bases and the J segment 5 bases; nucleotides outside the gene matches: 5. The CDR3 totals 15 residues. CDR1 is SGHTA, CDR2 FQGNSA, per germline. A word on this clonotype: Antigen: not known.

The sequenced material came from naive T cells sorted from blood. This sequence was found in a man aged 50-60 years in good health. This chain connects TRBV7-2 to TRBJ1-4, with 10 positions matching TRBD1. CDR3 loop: CASSTRGQGNEKLFF. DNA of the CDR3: TGTGCCAGCAGCACGAGGGGACAGGGGAATGAAAAACTGTTTTTT.